Listed here is a single T cell receptor (beta chain). The CDR3 covers 13 residues. The junction had 0 bases not matched to a gene; V was cut back by 4 bases and J by 4 bases. Germline V gene data show CDR1 as MDHEN and CDR2 as SYDVKM. Via MiXCR, TCRdb re-called the 5' RACE reads, giving one row per CDR3 protein. Of under 100,000 distinct CDR3 sequences listed, around 5.8% were seen once; the top ten hold about 38%. This record belongs to a study of T cells after yellow fever vaccination. This sequence was found in a young man who received the YFV17D yellow fever vaccine. The chain uses TRBV28 and TRBJ2-5; 10 bases agree with TRBD1. Sequenced material: CD8+ T cells sorted from PBMCs, taken 10 days after the yellow fever booster vaccination. CDR3 residues: CASSWDRGETQYF. CDR3 coding DNA: TGTGCCAGCAGTTGGGACAGGGGAGAGACCCAGTACTTC.